This T cell receptor beta chain was documented in a study of cytomegalovirus exposure and HLA in healthy donors. Findings of the study overall: The study carried out a later analysis of TCR beta sequences. It associated 16,951 of them with specific HLA alleles at a false discovery rate of 0.05.

Points on this clone: The antigen remains unidentified.

V was cut by 0 bases and J by 5 bases, with 9 bases left in between. Germline CDR1 reads ENHRY; CDR2 reads SYGVKD. This CDR3 contains 14 residues. The PCR used 60 Vbeta and 13 Jbeta primers. Data came from immunoSEQ multiplex PCR; TCRdb stores just in-frame clones and leaves some out. Of over 150,000 clones listed, approximately 74% are singletons. The specimen was PBMCs. The chain recombines TRBV10-3 with TRBJ2-3, with D perhaps matching TRBD1 (5 bases). The receptor's source is a woman in her twenties or thirties in good health and CMV-seronegative. The CDR3 DNA sequence: TGTGCCATCAGTGAGTCGGGGCAGGAAGATACGCAGTATTTT. Its protein product is CAISESGQEDTQYF.